A single sample gave rise to the 16 T cell receptor beta chains below, sequenced in a study of CD8 T cells in Susac syndrome. The RNA input was roughly 0.45 to 1 ug, and it was reverse transcribed with random hexamers. From the immunoSEQ multiplex PCR reads, TCRdb called clonotypes with MiXCR, one entry per CDR3 protein. Counted here are more than 150,000 distinct CDR3 sequences, approximately 94% occurring once; the ten biggest clones make up approximately 0.089%. The sample taken for sequencing was CD4+ T cells from PBMCs. All receptors derive from a human donor with Susac syndrome.

The chain couples TRBV7-9 to TRBJ1-1; D uncertain. Trimming took off 5 bases at V and 4 bases at J, with 11 bases between the two ends. This CDR3 spans 13 amino acids. The germline V gene has CDR1 SEHNR and CDR2 FQNEAQ (reference sequence). CDR3 sequence (DNA): TGTGCCAGCAGCCCGCCAATGGGCACTGAAGCTTTCTTT. Amino acid sequence: CASSPPMGTEAFF.

The chain links TRBV20-1 to TRBJ1-1, with 10 bases matching TRBD1. CDR1 DFQATT and CDR2 SNEGSKA come from the germline V gene (reference sequence). After removal of 4 bases from V and 7 bases from J, the junction contained 9 bases not matched to a gene. The CDR3 has 14 amino acids. The CDR3 is CSAKRPGQGFEAFF. The CDR3 DNA is TGCAGTGCTAAACGCCCGGGACAGGGGTTTGAAGCTTTCTTT.

J is TRBJ1-2 and V is TRBV29-1; 7 bases fit TRBD1. This CDR3 has 16 amino acids. The germline gives CDR1 SQVTM, CDR2 ANQGSEA. V trimming: 3 bases; J trimming: 1 base; junction bases outside the gene matches: 11. The CDR3 loop is CSVDGQEPANNYGYTF. Written as DNA, the CDR3 is TGCAGCGTTGACGGACAGGAGCCAGCTAATAACTATGGCTACACCTTC.

This sequence joins TRBV27 and TRBJ1-2, with 7 positions matching TRBD1. The CDR3 runs 15 residues. From germline, CDR1 is MNHEY and CDR2 SMNVEV (reference sequence). V trimming: 6 bases; J trimming: 2 bases; junction bases outside the gene matches: 9. As DNA, the CDR3 is TGTGCCAGCAGACCACTCGGACAGGCCAACTATGGCTACACCTTC. Translating it yields CASRPLGQANYGYTF.

This clonotype came up once. This chain joins TRBV30 and TRBJ1-5; possible D gene TRBD1, 5 bases. Trimming removed 0 bases at V and 1 base at J, with 16 bases between. This CDR3 contains 17 residues. Germline V gene lookup returns CDR1 GTSNPN and CDR2 SVGIG (reference sequence). The CDR3 sequence is CAWSVAKGAGSNQPQHF. CDR3 bases: TGTGCCTGGAGTGTAGCAAAAGGGGCGGGCAGCAATCAGCCCCAGCATTTT.

The chain uses TRBV30 and TRBJ1-1; TRBD1 is a possible D gene (6 bases). CDR3 length equals 13 residues. Between the trimmed V and J ends, which lost 4 bases and 5 bases, there was a span of 14 bases. Germline V gene data show CDR1 as GTSNPN and CDR2 as SVGIG (reference sequence). DNA of the CDR3: TGTGCCTGGAACCTACAGGGTTGGACTGAAGCTTTCTTT. Translating gives CAWNLQGWTEAFF.

V usage is TRBV12-3 or TRBV12-4 and J usage is TRBJ2-5, with TRBD1 matching 9 bases. This CDR3 spans 14 amino acids. V lost 8 bases, J lost 4 bases, and 8 bases stayed unmatched. CDR3 protein: CASLLRTGVETQYF. The CDR3 DNA sequence: TGTGCCAGCCTCCTACGGACAGGGGTAGAGACCCAGTACTTC.

The chain joins TRBV30 to TRBJ1-1; D is ambiguous. V lost 5 bases and J lost 0, with 16 bases in between. There are 15 residues in the CDR3. Germline V CDR1 and CDR2: GTSNPN, SVGIG (reference sequence). The CDR3 coding sequence is TGTGCCTGGCACAGCTTGAACGACGTGAACACTGAAGCTTTCTTT. Translation gives CAWHSLNDVNTEAFF.

The chain has TRBV6-5 and TRBJ2-2; D ambiguous. The germline CDR1 and CDR2 sequences are MNHEY and SVGAGI. The CDR3 has 15 amino acids. Between the trimmed V and J ends, which lost 7 bases and 5 bases, there was a span of 17 bases. CDR3: CASTPRPRPTGELFF. The CDR3 region has the DNA TGTGCCAGCACCCCTAGGCCCCGGCCGACCGGGGAGCTGTTTTTT.

The chain is built from TRBV28 and TRBJ1-2, with D unresolved. CDR3 length: 13 amino acids. Germline V gives CDR1 MDHEN, CDR2 SYDVKM. Trimming took off 5 bases at V and 3 bases at J, with 10 bases between the two ends. CDR3 bases: TGTGCCAGCAGTATAACAGCTTACTATGGCTACACCTTC. Amino acid sequence: CASSITAYYGYTF.

Remarks on this clonotype: One junction end does not reproduce the germline sequence, and a read error may be involved. The genes are TRBV30 and TRBJ1-6; D ambiguous. The germline V gene has CDR1 GTSNPN and CDR2 SVGIG (reference sequence). The CDR3 spans 13 residues. The CDR3 spells CAWDASDNSPLHF. The CDR3 DNA sequence: TGTGCCTGGGACGCCTCCGATAATTCACCCCTCCACTTT.

This chain connects TRBV11-2 to TRBJ2-3; tentatively, D is TRBD2 (6 bases). The length of the CDR3 is 14 residues. Between the trimmed V and J ends, which lost 5 bases and 3 bases, there was a span of 12 bases. Germline CDR1 reads SGHAT; CDR2 reads FQNNGV. Here the CDR3 reads CASSHDGGTDTQYF. The CDR3 coding sequence is TGTGCCAGCAGCCACGACGGGGGTACAGATACGCAGTATTTT.

This rearrangement joins TRBV12-3 or TRBV12-4 to TRBJ2-6; no definite D call. The CDR3 has 13 residues. Trimming took off 7 bases at V and 0 bases at J, with 4 bases between the two ends. CDR3 nucleotide sequence: TGTGCCAGCACCCCCTCTGGGGCCAACGTCCTGACTTTC. Encoded protein: CASTPSGANVLTF.

V is TRBV2 and J is TRBJ2-2; D gene ambiguous. V lost 6 bases and J 1 base, leaving 3 bases between the germline ends. The CDR3 is 12 amino acids. The germline V gene encodes CDR1 SNHLY and CDR2 FYNNEI. The CDR3 here is CASRENTGELFF. In DNA form, the CDR3 reads TGTGCCAGCAGGGAGAACACCGGGGAGCTGTTTTTT.

The CDR3 is CASSLASGNTDTQYF. CDR3 bases: TGTGCCAGCAGCTTAGCTAGCGGGAACACAGATACGCAGTATTTT. The chain combines TRBV13 with TRBJ2-3; 9 nucleotides agree with TRBD2. J was trimmed by 2 bases and V by 1 base; bases with no gene match: 1. The CDR3 is 15 amino acids. Per germline, CDR1 PRHDT and CDR2 FYEKMQ (reference sequence).

The chain has TRBV5-6 and TRBJ1-2, with 8 bases fitting TRBD1. With 3 bases clipped from V and 2 bases from J, the junction kept 9 bases outside the gene matches. This CDR3 is built from 16 residues. In germline, CDR1 is SGHDT, CDR2 YYEEEE. CDR3 sequence: CASSSTGAGGNYGYTF. For the CDR3, the DNA is TGTGCCAGCAGCTCGACAGGGGCAGGGGGCAACTATGGCTACACCTTC.